The 18 T cell receptor beta chains reported below all come from one sample, sequenced in a study of blood T cells in healthy people across ages. The use of a sample-barcoded 5' primer and a J-beta primer mix characterized a second PCR of 7 to 11 cycles. TCRdb re-called the 5' RACE reads through MiXCR, storing one row per CDR3 protein. The table includes about 1.4 million distinct CDR3 sequences, approximately 59% detected once. Source material: blood. The receptors here all came from a man aged 18 to 30 in good health.

This clonotype was detected only a few times. The chain uses TRBV29-1 and TRBJ2-7; D is unclear. This CDR3 region has 13 residues. The germline CDR1 and CDR2 sequences are SQVTM and ANQGSEA. V gave up 5 bases and J gave up 3 bases, with 14 bases separating them. The CDR3 region is CSVSGVSVYEQYF. Written as DNA, the CDR3 is TGCAGCGTTTCTGGGGTATCAGTCTACGAGCAGTACTTC.

This clonotype occurred a few times. The rearrangement joins TRBV29-1 to TRBJ2-7; TRBD2 might be the D (5 bases). From germline, CDR1 is SQVTM and CDR2 ANQGSEA. CDR3 size: 12 residues. V was pared by 5 bases and J by 1 base, with 9 bases between. CDR3 residues: CSVRGFSYEQYF. The CDR3 nucleotides read TGCAGCGTTCGGGGTTTTTCCTACGAGCAGTACTTC.

The rearrangement uses TRBV10-1 and TRBJ2-4, with TRBD2 matching over 7 bases. The V gene end was trimmed by 10 bases and the J gene end by 6 bases; junction bases not matched to a gene: 6. The CDR3 extends over 12 amino acids. In germline, CDR1 is WNHNN, CDR2 SYGVQD (reference sequence). The CDR3 spells CATAGEVNIQYF. In DNA form, the CDR3 reads TGCGCCACCGCGGGGGAAGTAAACATTCAGTACTTC.

Points on this clonotype: A read error may account for a junction end that differs from germline. The chain employs TRBV27 and TRBJ1-1; no reliable D call. The CDR3 totals 13 residues. CDR1 is MNHEY, CDR2 SMNVEV, per germline (reference sequence). CDR3 sequence reads: CTSRPTGRLEAFF. Here the CDR3 DNA reads TGTACCAGCAGGCCCACGGGCCGGCTTGAAGCTTTCTTT.

This chain links TRBV15 with TRBJ1-1; D ambiguous. Trimming left V 4 bases short and J 0 bases short, with 6 bases between. Germline V gives CDR1 LNHNV, CDR2 YYDKDF (reference sequence). The CDR3 has 13 residues. CDR3 amino acids: CATSNVVNTEAFF. CDR3 bases: TGTGCCACCAGCAACGTGGTGAACACTGAAGCTTTCTTT.

The chain has TRBV20-1 and TRBJ1-2; D is possibly TRBD1 (6 bases). CDR3 length: 13 residues. Germline V gene lookup returns CDR1 DFQATT and CDR2 SNEGSKA (reference sequence). V lost 6 bases and J lost 8, with 19 bases in between. CDR3 sequence (DNA): TGCAGTGCCATTAGAACGAACAGGGACGGCTACACCTTC. Its protein product is CSAIRTNRDGYTF.

J is TRBJ1-5 and V is TRBV5-6; D is ambiguous. Trimming cost V 0 bases and J 4 bases, with 11 bases left between them. Germline V gives CDR1 SGHDT, CDR2 YYEEEE. The CDR3 extends over 15 amino acids. The CDR3 DNA is TGTGCCAGCAGCTTGGGACGGGCGTGGAATCAGCCCCAGCATTTT. Translating gives CASSLGRAWNQPQHF.

This chain joins TRBV25-1 and TRBJ2-3; TRBD2 agrees at 9 bases. Losses at the gene ends were 2 bases for V and 2 bases for J; bases not matched to a gene: 8. Per germline, CDR1 MGHDK and CDR2 SYGVNS. This CDR3 region has 17 residues. CDR3 region: CASSERSGGPPTDTQYF. As DNA, the CDR3 is TGTGCCAGCAGTGAACGTAGCGGGGGACCTCCCACAGATACGCAGTATTTT. The variable domain in full, completed from reference TRBV25-1 and TRBJ2-3, reads EADIYQTPRYLVIGTGKKITLECSQTMGHDKMYWYQQDPGMELHLIHYSYGVNSTEKGDLSSESTVSRIRTEHFPLTLESARPSHTSQYLCASSERSGGPPTDTQYFGPGTRLTVL.

This chain joins TRBV19 and TRBJ2-7, with D possibly being TRBD1 or TRBD2 (6 bases each). Germline V gene sequence: CDR1 LNHDA, CDR2 SQIVND (reference sequence). V was clipped by 9 bases and J by 7 bases, with 22 bases between them. The CDR3 consists of 14 residues. CDR3 nucleotides: TGTGCCAGACTCAGGGGACGGGAGCATGGTGAGCAGTACTTC. Its translation: CARLRGREHGEQYF. Full variable domain (outside the CDR3, taken from reference TRBV19 and TRBJ2-7): DGGITQSPKYLFRKEGQNVTLSCEQNLNHDAMYWYRQDPGQGLRLIYYSQIVNDFQKGDIAEGYSVSREKKESFPLTVTSAQKNPTAFYLCARLRGREHGEQYFGPGTRLTVT.

V usage is TRBV6-1 and J usage is TRBJ2-7, with a tentative D call TRBD1 (6 bases). The V and J ends lost 3 bases and 5 bases respectively, with 14 bases between them. Per the germline V gene, CDR1 is MNHNS and CDR2 is SASEGT. This CDR3 region has 14 residues. CDR3 sequence: CASSDLWTADEQYF. CDR3 in DNA: TGTGCCAGCAGTGACCTATGGACAGCGGACGAGCAGTACTTC.

This clonotype was seen more than once but under ten times. The rearrangement joins TRBV20-1 to TRBJ2-7, with 11 bases matching TRBD2. V lost 0 bases, J lost 4 bases, and 5 bases stayed unmatched. CDR3 length: 15 residues. Germline CDR1 DFQATT, CDR2 SNEGSKA (reference sequence). The CDR3, as DNA: TGCAGTGCTAGAGATCATCTAGCGGGGGGATACGAGCAGTACTTC. It translates to CSARDHLAGGYEQYF.

This chain joins TRBV20-1 and TRBJ2-7, with D possibly TRBD1 on 6 matching bases. V lost 3 bases, J lost 1 base, and 13 bases lay in between. The CDR3 has 14 amino acids. Germline CDR1 reads DFQATT; CDR2 reads SNEGSKA (reference sequence). CDR3 loop: CSASPMRGSYEQYF. The CDR3 DNA reads TGCAGTGCTAGTCCCATGAGGGGGTCCTACGAGCAGTACTTC.

The rearrangement links TRBV6-5 to TRBJ1-1; perhaps TRBD1 as D (6 bases). With 2 bases removed from V and 6 bases from J, the gap between germline ends came to 13 bases. Germline V gives CDR1 MNHEY, CDR2 SVGAGI. The CDR3 is made up of 14 amino acids. The CDR3 is CASSYGGGFSEAFF. CDR3 nucleotide sequence: TGTGCCAGCAGTTACGGGGGGGGCTTCTCTGAAGCTTTCTTT.

The chain uses TRBV25-1 and TRBJ2-5; D may be TRBD2 (5 bases). Germline loops: CDR1 MGHDK, CDR2 SYGVNS. The V and J ends lost 4 bases and 4 bases respectively, with 13 bases between them. CDR3 length: 14 amino acids. CDR3 region: CASSADSVGETQYF. DNA of the CDR3: TGTGCCAGCAGTGCGGACTCCGTCGGAGAGACCCAGTACTTC. The full variable domain, in which reference TRBV25-1 and TRBJ2-5 provide the parts outside the CDR3, is EADIYQTPRYLVIGTGKKITLECSQTMGHDKMYWYQQDPGMELHLIHYSYGVNSTEKGDLSSESTVSRIRTEHFPLTLESARPSHTSQYLCASSADSVGETQYFGPGTRLLVL.

This clonotype has only one observation. The chain joins TRBV20-1 to TRBJ2-3; D is possibly TRBD2 (5 bases). CDR1 and CDR2 from the germline V gene are DFQATT and SNEGSKA (reference sequence). V was cut by 0 bases and J by 2 bases, with 12 bases left in between. This CDR3 has 15 residues. The CDR3 coding sequence is TGCAGTGCTAGAGATAGAGGGATACCCACAGATACGCAGTATTTT. Protein: CSARDRGIPTDTQYF.

The rearrangement links TRBV2 to TRBJ2-7; D is ambiguous. Per the germline V gene, CDR1 is SNHLY and CDR2 is FYNNEI. The CDR3 runs 14 residues. V gave up 2 bases and J gave up 0 bases, with 8 bases separating them. The CDR3 sequence is CASSERAFSYEQYF. The DNA of the CDR3 is TGTGCCAGCAGTGAACGGGCTTTCTCCTACGAGCAGTACTTC.

This chain uses TRBV6-5 with TRBJ2-5; 7 nucleotides agree with TRBD1. Germline V CDR1 and CDR2: MNHEY, SVGAGI. V shed 5 bases and J 2 bases; nucleotides not matched to a gene: 8. CDR3 length: 15 amino acids. The DNA of the CDR3 is TGTGCCAGCAGTGATGGACAGGCCGCTCAAGAGACCCAGTACTTC. This codes for CASSDGQAAQETQYF.

The rearrangement joins TRBV6-6 to TRBJ2-1; possible D gene TRBD2, 5 bases. Germline V gene data show CDR1 as MNHNY and CDR2 as SVGAGI (reference sequence). V dropped 2 bases and J dropped 7 bases, with 12 bases sitting between them. This CDR3 contains 14 residues. This CDR3 is CASSYMGSGNEQFF. CDR3 sequence (DNA): TGTGCCAGCAGTTACATGGGGAGTGGAAATGAGCAGTTCTTC.